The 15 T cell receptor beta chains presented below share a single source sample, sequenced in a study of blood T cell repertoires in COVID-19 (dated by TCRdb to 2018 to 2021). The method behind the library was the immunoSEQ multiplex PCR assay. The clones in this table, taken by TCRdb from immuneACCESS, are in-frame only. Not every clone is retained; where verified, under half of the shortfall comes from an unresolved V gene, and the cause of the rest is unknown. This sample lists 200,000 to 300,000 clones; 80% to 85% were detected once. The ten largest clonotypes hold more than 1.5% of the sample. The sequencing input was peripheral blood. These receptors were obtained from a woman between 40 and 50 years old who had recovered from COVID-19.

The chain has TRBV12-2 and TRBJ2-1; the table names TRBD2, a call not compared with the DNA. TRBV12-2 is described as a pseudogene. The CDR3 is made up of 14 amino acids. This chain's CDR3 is CASRGGTSSNEQFF. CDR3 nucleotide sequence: TGTGCAAGTCGCGGCGGGACTAGTTCCAATGAGCAGTTCTTC.

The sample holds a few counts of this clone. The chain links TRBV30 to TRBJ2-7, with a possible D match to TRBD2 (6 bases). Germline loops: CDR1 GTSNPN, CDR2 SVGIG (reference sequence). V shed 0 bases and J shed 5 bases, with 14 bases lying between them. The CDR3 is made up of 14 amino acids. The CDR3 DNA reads TGTGCCTGGAGTGTTGGGGGGACGATCGACGAGCAGTACTTC. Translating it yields CAWSVGGTIDEQYF.

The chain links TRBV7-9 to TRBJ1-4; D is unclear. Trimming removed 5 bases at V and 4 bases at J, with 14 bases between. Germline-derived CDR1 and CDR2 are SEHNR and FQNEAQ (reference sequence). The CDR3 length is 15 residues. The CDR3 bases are TGTGCCAGCAGCCGCATCCTGGCCCTTAATGAAAAACTGTTTTTT. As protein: CASSRILALNEKLFF.

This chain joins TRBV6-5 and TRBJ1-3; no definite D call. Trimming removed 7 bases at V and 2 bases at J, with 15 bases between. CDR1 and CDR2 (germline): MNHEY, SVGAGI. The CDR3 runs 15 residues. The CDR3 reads CASKEDPSTGNTIYF. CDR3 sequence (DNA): TGTGCCAGCAAGGAGGACCCGAGCACTGGAAACACCATATATTTT.

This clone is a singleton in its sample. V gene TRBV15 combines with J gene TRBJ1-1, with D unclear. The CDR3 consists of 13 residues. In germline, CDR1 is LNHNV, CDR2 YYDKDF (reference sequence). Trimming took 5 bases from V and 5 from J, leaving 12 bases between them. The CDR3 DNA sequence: TGTGCCACCAGCGGTCGACGGGAAACTGAAGCTTTCTTT. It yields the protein CATSGRRETEAFF.

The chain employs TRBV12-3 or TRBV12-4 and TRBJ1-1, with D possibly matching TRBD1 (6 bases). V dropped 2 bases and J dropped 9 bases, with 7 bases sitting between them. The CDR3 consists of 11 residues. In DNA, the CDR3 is TGTGCCAGCAGTTTACAGGGGAAAGCTTTCTTT. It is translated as CASSLQGKAFF.

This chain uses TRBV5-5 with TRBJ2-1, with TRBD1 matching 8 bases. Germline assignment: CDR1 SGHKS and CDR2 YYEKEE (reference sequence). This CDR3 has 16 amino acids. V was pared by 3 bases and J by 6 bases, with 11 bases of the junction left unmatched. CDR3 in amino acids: CASSYRADRVGNEQFF. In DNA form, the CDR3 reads TGTGCCAGCAGCTACCGCGCGGACAGGGTCGGCAATGAGCAGTTCTTC.

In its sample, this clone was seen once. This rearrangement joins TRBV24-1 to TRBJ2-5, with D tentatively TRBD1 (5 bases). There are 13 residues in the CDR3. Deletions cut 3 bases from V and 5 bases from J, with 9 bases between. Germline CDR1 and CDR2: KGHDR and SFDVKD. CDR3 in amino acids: CATSDGAGETQYF. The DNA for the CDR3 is TGTGCCACCAGTGATGGGGCAGGGGAGACCCAGTACTTC.

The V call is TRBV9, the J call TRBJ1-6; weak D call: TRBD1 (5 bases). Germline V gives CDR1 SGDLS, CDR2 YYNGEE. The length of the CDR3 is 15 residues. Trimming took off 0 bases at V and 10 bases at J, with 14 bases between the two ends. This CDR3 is CASSVDQGTKSPLHF. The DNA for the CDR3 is TGTGCCAGCAGCGTAGACCAGGGTACGAAGTCACCCCTCCACTTT.

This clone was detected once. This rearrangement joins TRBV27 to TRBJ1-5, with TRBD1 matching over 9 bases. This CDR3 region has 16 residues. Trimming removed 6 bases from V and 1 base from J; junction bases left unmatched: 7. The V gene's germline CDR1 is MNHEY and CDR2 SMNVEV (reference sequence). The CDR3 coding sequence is TGTGCCAGCAGACCCTTCGGGACAGGGAGCAATCAGCCCCAGCATTTT. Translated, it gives CASRPFGTGSNQPQHF.

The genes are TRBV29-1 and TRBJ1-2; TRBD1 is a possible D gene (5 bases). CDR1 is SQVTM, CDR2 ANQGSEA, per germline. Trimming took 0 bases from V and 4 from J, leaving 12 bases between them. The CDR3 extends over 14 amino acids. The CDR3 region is CSVEDPGGAYGYTF. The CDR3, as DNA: TGCAGCGTTGAAGACCCGGGCGGGGCCTATGGCTACACCTTC.

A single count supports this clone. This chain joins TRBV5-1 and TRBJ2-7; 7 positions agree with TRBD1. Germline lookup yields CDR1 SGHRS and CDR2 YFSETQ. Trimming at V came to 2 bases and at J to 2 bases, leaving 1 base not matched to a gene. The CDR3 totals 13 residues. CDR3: CASSFGTAYEQYF. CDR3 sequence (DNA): TGCGCCAGCAGCTTCGGGACAGCCTACGAGCAGTACTTC.

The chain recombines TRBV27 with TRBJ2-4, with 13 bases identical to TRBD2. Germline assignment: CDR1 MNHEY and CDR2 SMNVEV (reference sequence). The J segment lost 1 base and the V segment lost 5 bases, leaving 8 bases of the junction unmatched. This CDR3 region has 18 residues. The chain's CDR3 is CASSLGLAGEGAKNIQYF. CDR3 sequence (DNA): TGTGCCAGCAGTCTCGGACTAGCGGGGGAGGGCGCCAAAAACATTCAGTACTTC.

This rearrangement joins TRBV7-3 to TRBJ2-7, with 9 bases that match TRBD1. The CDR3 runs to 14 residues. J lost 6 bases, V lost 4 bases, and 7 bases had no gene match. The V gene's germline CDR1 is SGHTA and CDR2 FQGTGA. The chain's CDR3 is CASSSGTGSPEQYF. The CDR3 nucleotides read TGTGCCAGCAGCTCCGGGACAGGGAGTCCCGAGCAGTACTTC. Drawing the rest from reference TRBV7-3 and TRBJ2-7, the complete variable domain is GAGVSQTPSNKVTEKGKYVELRCDPISGHTALYWYRQSLGQGPEFLIYFQGTGAADDSGLPNDRFFAVRPEGSVSTLKIQRTERGDSAVYLCASSSGTGSPEQYFGPGTRLTVT.

The CDR3 here is CAARDNYLAKNIQYF. As DNA, the CDR3 is TGTGCCGCCCGGGACAATTACCTAGCCAAAAACATTCAGTACTTC. The rearrangement uses TRBV6-5 and TRBJ2-4, with TRBD1 as a possible D gene (6 bases). V lost 11 bases, J lost 0 bases, and 17 bases lay in between. The germline gives CDR1 MNHEY, CDR2 SVGAGI. CDR3 length equals 15 residues.